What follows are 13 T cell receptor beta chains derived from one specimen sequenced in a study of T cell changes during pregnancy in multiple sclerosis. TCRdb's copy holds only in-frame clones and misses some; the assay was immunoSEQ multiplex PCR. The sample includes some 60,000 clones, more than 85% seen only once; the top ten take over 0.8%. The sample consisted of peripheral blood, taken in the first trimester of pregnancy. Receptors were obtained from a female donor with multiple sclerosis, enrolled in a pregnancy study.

CDR3 residues: CAWSSYTGTGLHF. The DNA of the CDR3 is TGTGCCTGGAGTTCTTATACCGGGACAGGGCTCCACTTT. The chain recombines TRBV30 with TRBJ1-6, with TRBD1 identical over 9 bases. CDR1 and CDR2 from the germline V gene are GTSNPN and SVGIG (reference sequence). The CDR3 has 13 amino acids. The V and J ends lost 2 bases and 16 bases, in that order; junction bases with no gene match: 9.

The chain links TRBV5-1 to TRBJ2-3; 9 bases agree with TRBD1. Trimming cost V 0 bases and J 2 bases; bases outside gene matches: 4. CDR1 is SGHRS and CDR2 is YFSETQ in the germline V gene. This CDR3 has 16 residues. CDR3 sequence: CASSLGDRVDTDTQYF. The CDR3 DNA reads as TGCGCCAGCAGCTTGGGGGACAGGGTGGACACAGATACGCAGTATTTT.

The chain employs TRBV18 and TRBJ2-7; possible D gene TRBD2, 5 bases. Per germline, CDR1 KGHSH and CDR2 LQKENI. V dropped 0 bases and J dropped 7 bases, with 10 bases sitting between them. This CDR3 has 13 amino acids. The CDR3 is CASSPPTTGEQYF. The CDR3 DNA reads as TGTGCCAGCTCACCACCGACAACGGGGGAGCAGTACTTC.

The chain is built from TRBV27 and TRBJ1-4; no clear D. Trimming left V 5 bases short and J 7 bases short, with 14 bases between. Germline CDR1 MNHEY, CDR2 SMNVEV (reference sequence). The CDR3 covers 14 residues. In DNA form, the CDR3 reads TGTGCCAGCAGTGCAGGCCTCAACAGTGAAAAACTGTTTTTT. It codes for CASSAGLNSEKLFF.

CDR3 nucleotide sequence: TGTGCCTGGAGTGGAGTGCGAGCTGAAGCTTTCTTT. Translation: CAWSGVRAEAFF. The rearrangement uses TRBV30 and TRBJ1-1; D unclear. The CDR3 runs to 12 residues. V was cut by 1 base and J by 6 bases, with 9 bases left in between. The germline gives CDR1 GTSNPN, CDR2 SVGIG (reference sequence). Drawing the rest from reference TRBV30 and TRBJ1-1, the complete variable domain is SQTIHQWPATLVQPVGSPLSLECTVEGTSNPNLYWYRQAAGRGLQLLFYSVGIGQISSEVPQNLSASRPQDRQFILSSKKLLLSDSGFYLCAWSGVRAEAFFGQGTRLTVV.

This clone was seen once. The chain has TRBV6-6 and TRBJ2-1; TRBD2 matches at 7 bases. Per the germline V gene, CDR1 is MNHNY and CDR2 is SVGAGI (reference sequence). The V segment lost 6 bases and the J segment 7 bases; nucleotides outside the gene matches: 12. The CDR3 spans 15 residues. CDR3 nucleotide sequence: TGTGCCAGCAGGGACCCCGGGAGGAAGGGGAATGAGCAGTTCTTC. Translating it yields CASRDPGRKGNEQFF.

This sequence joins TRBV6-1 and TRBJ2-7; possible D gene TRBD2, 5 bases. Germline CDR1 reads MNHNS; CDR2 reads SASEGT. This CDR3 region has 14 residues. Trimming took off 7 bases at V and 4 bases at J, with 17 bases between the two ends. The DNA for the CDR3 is TGTGCCAGCAATCTCGGAGGAGTAACATACGAGCAGTACTTC. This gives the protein CASNLGGVTYEQYF.

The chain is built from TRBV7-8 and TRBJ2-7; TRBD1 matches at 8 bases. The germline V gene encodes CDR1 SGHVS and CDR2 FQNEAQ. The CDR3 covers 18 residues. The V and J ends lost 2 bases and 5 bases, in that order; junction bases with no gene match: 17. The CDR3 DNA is TGTGCCAGCAGCTTAAAACCTCGGACAGGGACCTTTCCTAACGAGCAGTACTTC. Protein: CASSLKPRTGTFPNEQYF.

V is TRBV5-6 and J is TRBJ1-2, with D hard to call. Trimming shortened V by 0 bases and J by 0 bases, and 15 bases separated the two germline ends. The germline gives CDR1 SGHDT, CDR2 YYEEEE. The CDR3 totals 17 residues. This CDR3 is CASSLGAENRPNYGYTF. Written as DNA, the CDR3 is TGTGCCAGCAGCTTGGGGGCAGAAAACAGACCTAACTATGGCTACACCTTC.

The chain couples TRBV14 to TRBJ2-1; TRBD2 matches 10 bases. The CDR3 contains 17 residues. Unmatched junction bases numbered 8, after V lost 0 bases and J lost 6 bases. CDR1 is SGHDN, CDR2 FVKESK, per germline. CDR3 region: CASSQDWALAGSNEQFF. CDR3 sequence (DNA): TGTGCCAGCAGCCAAGATTGGGCACTAGCGGGGAGCAATGAGCAGTTCTTC. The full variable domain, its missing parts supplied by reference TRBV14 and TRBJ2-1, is EAGVTQFPSHSVIEKGQTVTLRCDPISGHDNLYWYRRVMGKEIKFLLHFVKESKQDESGMPNNRFLAERTGGTYSTLKVQPAELEDSGVYFCASSQDWALAGSNEQFFGPGTRLTVL.

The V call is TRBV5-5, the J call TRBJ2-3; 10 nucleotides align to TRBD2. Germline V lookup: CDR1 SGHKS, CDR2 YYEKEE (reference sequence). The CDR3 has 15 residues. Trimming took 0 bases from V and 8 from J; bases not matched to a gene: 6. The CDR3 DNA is TGTGCCAGCAGCTTGGTAGCGGGGGGCCCCCGTACGCAGTATTTT. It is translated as CASSLVAGGPRTQYF.

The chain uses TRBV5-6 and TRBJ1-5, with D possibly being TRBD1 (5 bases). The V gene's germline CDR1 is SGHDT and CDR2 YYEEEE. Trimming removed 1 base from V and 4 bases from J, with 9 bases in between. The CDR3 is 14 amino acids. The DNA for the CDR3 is TGTGCCAGCAGCTTGTGGGCAGGGAATCAGCCCCAGCATTTT. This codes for CASSLWAGNQPQHF.

CDR3 amino acids: CASTYNGRVQEQYF. In DNA, the CDR3 is TGTGCCAGCACCTATAATGGGAGGGTTCAAGAGCAGTACTTC. The gene calls are TRBV5-6 and TRBJ2-7; 7 nucleotides align to TRBD2. The CDR3 is 14 residues long. Germline CDR1 and CDR2: SGHDT and YYEEEE. Trimming cost V 6 bases and J 7 bases; bases outside gene matches: 13.